Below, 18 T cell receptor beta chains from the same sample are listed, as sequenced in a study of T cells in Graves' hyperthyroidism and ophthalmopathy. Amplification targeted TCR beta CDR3 regions from RNA transcripts. First-round RT-PCR with HTBI primers amplified the TCR CDR3 region. TCRdb passed the multiplex PCR reads through MiXCR, listing each CDR3 protein once. The sample has more than 35,000 distinct CDR3 sequences, approximately 50% seen once. Sequenced input: peripheral blood or thyroid tissue (not recorded which). The receptors originated from a woman aged 50 to 60 with Graves' hyperthyroidism.

This clonotype has a single count. The limits of the CDR3 on the DNA are not certain, so only TCRdb's listed CDR3 is given. The CDR3: CASSIGQAYEQYFGPGTGELFF. V and J are TRBV7-9 and TRBJ2-2; TRBD1 reflects the table's D call only, with no check against the DNA. The CDR3 length is 22 residues, termini included. Germline CDR1 SEHNR, CDR2 FQNEAQ (reference sequence).

This rearrangement joins TRBV5-1 to TRBJ2-7; TRBD1 aligns across 9 bases. The germline V gene has CDR1 SGHRS and CDR2 YFSETQ. CDR3 length equals 15 residues. With 3 bases clipped from V and 6 bases from J, the junction kept 10 bases outside the gene matches. The CDR3 nucleotides read TGCGCCAGCAGCTCCGTCCCGGGACAGGGCCCCGAGCAGTACTTC. Residues: CASSSVPGQGPEQYF. Looking up the rest from reference TRBV5-1 and TRBJ2-7 gives the full variable domain: KAGVTQTPRYLIKTRGQQVTLSCSPISGHRSVSWYQQTPGQGLQFLFEYFSETQRNKGNFPGRFSGRQFSNSRSEMNVSTLELGDSALYLCASSSVPGQGPEQYFGPGTRLTVT.

The chain is built from TRBV19 and TRBJ1-2, with D perhaps TRBD1 (6 bases). Trimming took 1 base from V and 5 from J, leaving 11 bases between them. The germline gives CDR1 LNHDA, CDR2 SQIVND (reference sequence). This CDR3 is 14 amino acids long. The CDR3 loop is CASSIGAGVYGYTF. CDR3 sequence (DNA): TGTGCCAGTAGTATAGGGGCAGGGGTATATGGCTACACCTTC.

This clonotype was observed many times. The chain uses TRBV6-6 and TRBJ1-1; a weak D match, TRBD1 (5 bases). The length of the CDR3 is 14 residues. Per the germline V gene, CDR1 is MNHNY and CDR2 is SVGAGI (reference sequence). The ends were cut back, 7 bases at V and 0 bases at J, with 12 bases in the middle. The CDR3 is CASTPTGLNTEAFF. As DNA, the CDR3 is TGTGCCAGCACCCCAACAGGATTGAACACTGAAGCTTTCTTT.

This CDR3 is CSARSGQGMREQYF. As DNA, the CDR3 is TGCAGTGCTAGGTCGGGACAGGGGATGAGGGAGCAGTACTTC. The rearrangement uses TRBV20-1 and TRBJ2-7; 10 bases fit TRBD1. In germline, CDR1 is DFQATT, CDR2 SNEGSKA (reference sequence). The CDR3 is made up of 14 amino acids. V trimming: 3 bases; J trimming: 7 bases; junction bases outside the gene matches: 9.

This clonotype appeared once. A much larger clone lies one base from this, so it may be a read error. The chain joins TRBV10-3 to TRBJ1-2, with D possibly TRBD1 on 5 matching bases. V shed 10 bases and J shed 2 bases, with 14 bases lying between them. The CDR3 consists of 13 residues. Germline CDR1 is ENHRY and CDR2 is SYGVKD. The DNA for the CDR3 is TGTGCCAGCGGGTGGGGGACGAACTATGGCTACACCTTC. The encoded protein is CASGWGTNYGYTF.

This clonotype was found many times. The chain's CDR3 is CAVRGTGLNTEAFF. The CDR3 DNA reads as TGTGCCGTGAGGGGGACAGGTTTGAACACTGAAGCTTTCTTT. This chain connects TRBV6-5 to TRBJ1-1, with TRBD1 matching over 8 bases. CDR3 size: 14 residues. Germline trimming cut 11 bases from V and 0 bases from J; bases unmatched to any gene: 8. CDR1 and CDR2 (germline): MNHEY, SVGAGI.

Many counts were recorded for this clonotype. This sequence joins TRBV28 and TRBJ1-5; D ambiguous. V was pared by 5 bases and J by 5 bases, with 19 bases between. This CDR3 has 16 residues. Germline V gene sequence: CDR1 MDHEN, CDR2 SYDVKM. Written as DNA, the CDR3 is TGTGCCAGCAGTCCATGGGTGGTGGTAGACGATCAGCCCCAGCATTTT. Translation: CASSPWVVVDDQPQHF. Full variable domain (missing parts from reference TRBV28 and TRBJ1-5): DVKVTQSSRYLVKRTGEKVFLECVQDMDHENMFWYRQDPGLGLRLIYFSYDVKMKEKGDIPEGYSVSREKKERFSLILESASTNQTSMYLCASSPWVVVDDQPQHFGDGTRLSIL.

The chain uses TRBV30 and TRBJ2-3; no definite D call. The CDR3 is 12 amino acids. Trimming pared 3 bases from V and 6 bases from J, leaving 10 bases between. Germline V gene data show CDR1 as GTSNPN and CDR2 as SVGIG (reference sequence). CDR3 in DNA: TGTGCCTGGAGCGCCCTTATCGATACGCAGTATTTT. Translating it yields CAWSALIDTQYF. Using reference TRBV30 and TRBJ2-3 for the parts outside the CDR3, the full variable domain is SQTIHQWPATLVQPVGSPLSLECTVEGTSNPNLYWYRQAAGRGLQLLFYSVGIGQISSEVPQNLSASRPQDRQFILSSKKLLLSDSGFYLCAWSALIDTQYFGPGTRLTVL.

This clonotype showed up just once. The CDR3 does not end in the conserved phenylalanine or tryptophan, so this is likely a read error. This chain uses TRBV2 with TRBJ1-4; D perhaps matches TRBD1 (5 bases). V was shortened by 10 bases and J by 8 bases, with 26 bases between the two germline ends. CDR1 and CDR2 from the germline V gene are SNHLY and FYNNEI. The CDR3 contains 16 residues. CDR3 amino acids: CAIGDSAGEVGEKLFS. In DNA, the CDR3 is TGTGCCATCGGTGATTCCGCGGGGGAGGTCGGGGAAAAACTGTTTTCT.

The chain employs TRBV18 and TRBJ1-1; D not resolved. V was cut by 2 bases and J by 1 base, with 11 bases left in between. Germline CDR1 KGHSH, CDR2 LQKENI. This CDR3 is 15 amino acids long. CDR3 in amino acids: CASSPSGSGNTEAFF. DNA of the CDR3: TGTGCCAGCTCACCAAGCGGGAGTGGGAACACTGAAGCTTTCTTT.

This chain joins TRBV9 and TRBJ1-2; D is ambiguous. The CDR3 runs to 13 residues. V shed 4 bases and J shed 1 base, with 8 bases lying between them. The germline V gene encodes CDR1 SGDLS and CDR2 YYNGEE. CDR3 amino acids: CASSQSVNYGYTF. DNA of the CDR3: TGTGCCAGCAGCCAGTCAGTTAACTATGGCTACACCTTC.

The genes are TRBV7-6 and TRBJ2-2; a weak D match, TRBD1 (7 bases). Trimming took 6 bases from V and 0 from J, leaving 17 bases between them. CDR1 and CDR2 (germline): SGHVS, FNYEAQ. This CDR3 is 17 amino acids long. The chain's CDR3 is CASSPGQDYANTGELFF. In nucleotides, the CDR3 is TGTGCCAGCAGTCCCGGACAGGACTACGCGAACACCGGGGAGCTGTTTTTT.

Comment on this clonotype: The CDR3 does not end in the conserved phenylalanine or tryptophan, so this is likely a read error. V usage is TRBV7-2 and J usage is TRBJ1-3, with D possibly TRBD1 on 5 matching bases. V was cut by 2 bases and J by 6 bases, with 17 bases left in between. CDR1 and CDR2 from the germline V gene are SGHTA and FQGNSA. The CDR3 extends over 16 amino acids. This chain's CDR3 is CASSLKKGKNENTIYY. The CDR3 DNA is TGTGCCAGCAGCTTAAAGAAGGGGAAAAACGAAAACACCATATATTAC.

This clonotype was observed at least ten times. The chain employs TRBV6-2 or TRBV6-3 and TRBJ2-2; D unresolved. V gave up 2 bases and J gave up 4 bases, with 20 bases separating them. CDR1 MNHEY and CDR2 SVGEGT come from the germline V gene. The CDR3 has 18 residues. The CDR3 DNA reads TGTGCCAGCAGTTACACCGGACCATCAAAAGTGGGCACCGGGGAGCTGTTTTTT. Translation gives CASSYTGPSKVGTGELFF.

About this clonotype: Since the CDR3 does not end with the conserved phenylalanine or tryptophan, this likely comes from a read error. The CDR3 coding sequence is TGTGCCACCAGCAGAGATAAGAGCTCTGAAAACACCATATATTCT. This sequence encodes CATSRDKSSENTIYS. J is TRBJ1-3 and V is TRBV15, with unresolved D. There are 15 residues in the CDR3. Looked up from germline, CDR1 is LNHNV and CDR2 is YYDKDF (reference sequence).

This clonotype was observed once. This chain links TRBV2 with TRBJ1-6; the match to TRBD1 covers 7 bases. Germline CDR1 and CDR2: SNHLY and FYNNEI. The CDR3 covers 14 residues. The CDR3 spells CARDRVRGNSPLHF. The CDR3 DNA follows: TGTGCTAGAGATCGAGTCAGGGGGAATTCACCCCTCCACTTT.

This clonotype was seen a few times. The chain joins TRBV10-2 to TRBJ1-2; possibly TRBD1 for D (6 bases). With 7 bases removed from V and 4 bases from J, the gap between germline ends came to 10 bases. The CDR3 is 12 residues long. The germline V gene has CDR1 WSHSY and CDR2 SAAADI. CDR3 coding DNA: TGCGCCAGCAAGGACAGTTCCTATGGCTACACCTTC. This encodes CASKDSSYGYTF.